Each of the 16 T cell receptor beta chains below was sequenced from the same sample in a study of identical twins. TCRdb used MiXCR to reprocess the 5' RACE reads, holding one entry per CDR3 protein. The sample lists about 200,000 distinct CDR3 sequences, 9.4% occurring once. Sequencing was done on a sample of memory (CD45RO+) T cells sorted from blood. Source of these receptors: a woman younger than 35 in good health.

The DNA of the CDR3 is TGTGCCAGCAGCGCAAACAGGGGATCTAACTATGGCTACACCTTC. This sequence encodes CASSANRGSNYGYTF. The genes are TRBV7-2 and TRBJ1-2, with 7 bases lining up with TRBD1. CDR1 and CDR2 (germline): SGHTA, FQGNSA. V was clipped by 5 bases and J by 0 bases; unmatched bases: 6. This CDR3 region has 15 residues.

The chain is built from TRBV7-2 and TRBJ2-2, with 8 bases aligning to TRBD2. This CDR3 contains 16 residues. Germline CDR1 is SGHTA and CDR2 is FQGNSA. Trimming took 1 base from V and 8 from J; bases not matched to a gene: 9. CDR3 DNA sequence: TGTGCCAGCAGCTTAGTTGTTAGCGGGACGACGGGGGAGCTGTTTTTT. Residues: CASSLVVSGTTGELFF.

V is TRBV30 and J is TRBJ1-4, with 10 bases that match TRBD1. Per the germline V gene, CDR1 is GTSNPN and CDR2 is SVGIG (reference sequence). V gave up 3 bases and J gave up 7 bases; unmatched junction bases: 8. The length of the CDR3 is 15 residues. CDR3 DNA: TGTGCCTGGAGACCCCTAGGGGACAGGGGTGAAAAACTGTTTTTT. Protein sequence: CAWRPLGDRGEKLFF.

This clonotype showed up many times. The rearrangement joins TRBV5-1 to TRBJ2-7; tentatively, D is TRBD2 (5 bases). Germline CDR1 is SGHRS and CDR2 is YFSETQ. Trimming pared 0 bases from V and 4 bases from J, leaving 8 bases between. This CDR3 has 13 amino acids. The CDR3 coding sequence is TGCGCCAGCAGCTTGGCCGAGGGATACGAGCAGTACTTC. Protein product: CASSLAEGYEQYF.

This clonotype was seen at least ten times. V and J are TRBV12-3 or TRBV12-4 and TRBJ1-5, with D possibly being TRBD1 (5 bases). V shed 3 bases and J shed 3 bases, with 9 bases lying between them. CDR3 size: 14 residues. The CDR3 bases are TGTGCCAGCAGTTTCTCAGGGTCCAATCAGCCCCAGCATTTT. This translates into CASSFSGSNQPQHF.

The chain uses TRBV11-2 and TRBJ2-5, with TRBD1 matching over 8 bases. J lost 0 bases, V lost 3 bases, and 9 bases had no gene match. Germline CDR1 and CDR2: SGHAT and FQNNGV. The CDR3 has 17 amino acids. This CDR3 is CASSLNSGQGHQETQYF. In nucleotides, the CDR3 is TGTGCCAGCAGCTTGAACTCCGGACAGGGCCACCAAGAGACCCAGTACTTC.

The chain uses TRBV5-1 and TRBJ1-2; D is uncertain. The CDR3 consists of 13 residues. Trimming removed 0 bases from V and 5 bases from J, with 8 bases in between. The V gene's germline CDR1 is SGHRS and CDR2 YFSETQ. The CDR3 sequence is CASSLDGDYGYTF. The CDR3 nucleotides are TGCGCCAGCAGCTTGGACGGGGATTATGGCTACACCTTC.

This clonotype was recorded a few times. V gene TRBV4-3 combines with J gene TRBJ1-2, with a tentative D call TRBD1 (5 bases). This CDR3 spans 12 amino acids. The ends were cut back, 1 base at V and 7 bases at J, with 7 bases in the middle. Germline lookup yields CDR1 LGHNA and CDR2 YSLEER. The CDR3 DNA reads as TGCGCCAGCAGCCAAGTTGGGGGTGGCTACACCTTC. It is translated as CASSQVGGGYTF.

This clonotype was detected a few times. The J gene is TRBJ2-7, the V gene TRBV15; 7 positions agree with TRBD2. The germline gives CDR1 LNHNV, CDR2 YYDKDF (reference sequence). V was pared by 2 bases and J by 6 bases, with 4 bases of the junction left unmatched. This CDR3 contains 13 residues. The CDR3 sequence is CATSRLLASEQYF. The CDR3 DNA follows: TGTGCCACCAGCAGACTACTAGCGTCCGAGCAGTACTTC.

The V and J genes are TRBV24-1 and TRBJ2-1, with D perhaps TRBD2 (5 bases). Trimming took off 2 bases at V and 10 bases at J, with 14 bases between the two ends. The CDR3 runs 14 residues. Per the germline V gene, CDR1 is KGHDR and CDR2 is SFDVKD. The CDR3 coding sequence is TGTGCCACCAGTGATTCCCTGACTGGGGAGGAGCAGTTCTTC. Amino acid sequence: CATSDSLTGEEQFF.

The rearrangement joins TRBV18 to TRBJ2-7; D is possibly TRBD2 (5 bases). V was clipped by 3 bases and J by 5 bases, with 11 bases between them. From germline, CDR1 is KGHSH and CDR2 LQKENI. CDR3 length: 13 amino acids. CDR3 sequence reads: CASSPLGVHEQYF. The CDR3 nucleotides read TGTGCCAGCTCACCTCTCGGGGTCCACGAGCAGTACTTC.

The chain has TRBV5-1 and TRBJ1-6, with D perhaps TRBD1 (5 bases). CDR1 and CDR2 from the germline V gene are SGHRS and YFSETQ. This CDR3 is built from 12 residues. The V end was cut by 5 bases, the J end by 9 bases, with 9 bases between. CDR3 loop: CASSRDFSPLHF. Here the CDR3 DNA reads TGCGCCAGCAGTCGGGACTTTTCACCCCTCCACTTT.

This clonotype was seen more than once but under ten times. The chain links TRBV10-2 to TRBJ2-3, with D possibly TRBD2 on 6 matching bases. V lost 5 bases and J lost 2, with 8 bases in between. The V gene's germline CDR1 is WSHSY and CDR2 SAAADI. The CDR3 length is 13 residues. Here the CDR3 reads CASSRTNTDTQYF. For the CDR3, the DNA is TGCGCCAGCAGTCGGACTAACACAGATACGCAGTATTTT.

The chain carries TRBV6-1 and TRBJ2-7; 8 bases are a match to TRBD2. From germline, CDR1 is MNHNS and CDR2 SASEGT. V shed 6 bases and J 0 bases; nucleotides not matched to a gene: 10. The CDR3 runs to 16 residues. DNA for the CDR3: TGTGCCAGCAGCCCCGTTAGCGGGGTGAACTCCTACGAGCAGTACTTC. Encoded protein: CASSPVSGVNSYEQYF.

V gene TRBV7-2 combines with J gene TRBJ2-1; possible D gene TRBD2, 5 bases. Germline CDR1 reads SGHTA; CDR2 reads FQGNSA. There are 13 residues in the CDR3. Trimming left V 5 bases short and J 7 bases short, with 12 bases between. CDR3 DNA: TGTGCCAGCAGCGTTACTAGGTTTAATGAGCAGTTCTTC. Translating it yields CASSVTRFNEQFF.

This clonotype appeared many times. CDR3 in DNA: TGCGCCAGCAGCTACCTCCGGGGGGCCGACACCGGGGAGCTGTTTTTT. This codes for CASSYLRGADTGELFF. V gene TRBV5-1 combines with J gene TRBJ2-2; possibly TRBD2 for D (7 bases). The CDR3 is made up of 16 amino acids. The germline V gene has CDR1 SGHRS and CDR2 YFSETQ. V was cut by 3 bases and J by 3 bases, with 15 bases left in between.